The T cell receptor beta chain described here comes from a study of lymphopenia after photon versus proton radiotherapy. Study-wide results and limits: Survival link was tested only in deceased patients; proton benefit remains a possibility. Oligoclonal CD8+ Temra expansion after nadir drove photon patients' diversity drop. Under photons, naive T cells and diversity fell while effector/memory populations rose. Larger post-nadir TCR diversity loss correlated inversely with survival in deceased patients.

This clone was picked up one time. Its antigen is unidentified. The germline CDR1 and CDR2 sequences are DFQATT and SNEGSKA (reference sequence). The CDR3 totals 11 residues. Trimming cost V 5 bases and J 8 bases, with 12 bases left between them. The table came from immunoSEQ multiplex PCR; TCRdb's copy has only in-frame clones and leaves some out. The profile shows about 18,000 clones, more than 85% of them singletons. This chain connects TRBV20-1 to TRBJ1-2, with D possibly matching TRBD1 (6 bases). The input for sequencing was peripheral blood, taken from a patient treated with photon-based radiotherapy. The receptor's source is a middle-aged woman with cholangiocarcinoma. CDR3 sequence (DNA): TGCAGTGCTTATCGGACAGACGGCTACACCTTC. Amino acid sequence: CSAYRTDGYTF.